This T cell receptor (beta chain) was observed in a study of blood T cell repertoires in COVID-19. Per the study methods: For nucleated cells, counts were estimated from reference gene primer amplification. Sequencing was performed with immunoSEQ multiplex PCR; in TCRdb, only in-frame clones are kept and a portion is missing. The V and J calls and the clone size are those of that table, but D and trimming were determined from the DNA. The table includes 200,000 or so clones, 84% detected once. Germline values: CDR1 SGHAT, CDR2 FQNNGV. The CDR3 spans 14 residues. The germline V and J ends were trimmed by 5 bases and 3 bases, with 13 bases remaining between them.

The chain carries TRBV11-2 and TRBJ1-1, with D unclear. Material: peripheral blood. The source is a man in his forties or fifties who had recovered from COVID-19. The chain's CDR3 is CASSRDGGDTEAFF. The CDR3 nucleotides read TGTGCCAGCAGCCGGGATGGTGGGGACACTGAAGCTTTCTTT.